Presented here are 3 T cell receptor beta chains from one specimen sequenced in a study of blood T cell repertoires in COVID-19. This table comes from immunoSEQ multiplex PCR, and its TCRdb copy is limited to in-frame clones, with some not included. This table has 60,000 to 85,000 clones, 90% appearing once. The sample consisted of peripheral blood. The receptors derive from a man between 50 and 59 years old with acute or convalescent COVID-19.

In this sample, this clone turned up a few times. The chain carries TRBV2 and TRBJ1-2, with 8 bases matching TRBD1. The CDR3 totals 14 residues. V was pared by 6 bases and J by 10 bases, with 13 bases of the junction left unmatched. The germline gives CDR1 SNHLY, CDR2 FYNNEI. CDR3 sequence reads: CASRRRGPKLSYTF. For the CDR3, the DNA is TGTGCCAGCAGGCGCAGGGGGCCCAAACTGTCCTACACCTTC.

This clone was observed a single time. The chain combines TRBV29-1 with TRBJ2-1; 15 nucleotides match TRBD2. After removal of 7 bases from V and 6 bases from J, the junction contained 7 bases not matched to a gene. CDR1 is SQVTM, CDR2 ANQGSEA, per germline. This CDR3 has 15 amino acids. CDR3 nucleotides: TGCAGCGCCACGGGGGGACTAGCGGGAGGCAATGAGCAGTTCTTC. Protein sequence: CSATGGLAGGNEQFF.

The CDR3 region has the DNA TGTGCCAGCAGCGTCAACTCTGGGGCCAACGTCCTGACTTTC. Translating it yields CASSVNSGANVLTF. The rearrangement joins TRBV7-3 to TRBJ2-6; D not resolved. Germline V gene lookup returns CDR1 SGHTA and CDR2 FQGTGA. V dropped 5 bases and J dropped 0 bases, with 5 bases sitting between them. The CDR3 has 14 residues.